The 14 T cell receptor beta chains reported below all come from one sample, sequenced in a study of T cell repertoires in cytomegalovirus infection. TCRdb fed the reads into MiXCR, producing one record per CDR3 protein. The sample yields fewer than 550,000 distinct CDR3 sequences, about 26% seen once. The sequenced sample consisted of PBMCs. These receptor sequences come from a human donor in good health (CMV status not recorded). Some clones in this sample may be carry-over from other donors' samples.

The rearrangement uses TRBV5-1 and TRBJ2-1; 15 bases fit TRBD2. V lost 3 bases to trimming and J lost 7 bases; unmatched junction nucleotides: 8. The length of the CDR3 is 17 residues. Germline CDR1 is SGHRS and CDR2 is YFSETQ. The CDR3 DNA is TGCGCCAGCAGCTCTGGACTAGCGGGAGGGCTTACGAATGAGCAGTTCTTC. It codes for CASSSGLAGGLTNEQFF.

V usage is TRBV27 and J usage is TRBJ1-3; TRBD1 might be the D (5 bases). Germline assignment: CDR1 MNHEY and CDR2 SMNVEV (reference sequence). The CDR3 runs to 15 residues. The V and J ends lost 3 bases and 3 bases respectively, with 12 bases between them. The CDR3 DNA reads TGTGCCAGCAGTTTGAACGGGGGGTTTGGAAACACCATATATTTT. Protein product: CASSLNGGFGNTIYF.

The rearrangement joins TRBV29-1 to TRBJ1-1; no clear D. V was pared by 4 bases and J by 1 base, with 10 bases between. This CDR3 has 13 residues. The germline CDR1 and CDR2 sequences are SQVTM and ANQGSEA. The CDR3 DNA reads TGCAGCGTTGTAGGCCAGCCGAACACTGAAGCTTTCTTT. It codes for CSVVGQPNTEAFF.

This chain connects TRBV14 to TRBJ2-5; 9 nucleotides agree with TRBD2. Trimming removed 4 bases from V and 2 bases from J; junction bases left unmatched: 8. The germline gives CDR1 SGHDN, CDR2 FVKESK. CDR3 length equals 16 residues. The CDR3 DNA reads TGTGCCAGCAGCCCCCTCCCCGGACTAGCGCAAGAGACCCAGTACTTC. It yields the protein CASSPLPGLAQETQYF.

The gene calls are TRBV5-4 and TRBJ2-5; D may be TRBD2 (5 bases). The CDR3 sequence is 17 residues long. Between the trimmed V and J ends, which lost 0 bases and 1 base, there was a span of 16 bases. The V gene's germline CDR1 is SGHNT and CDR2 YYREEE (reference sequence). The CDR3 protein is CASSLGVSGSSQETQYF. In nucleotides, the CDR3 is TGTGCCAGCAGCTTGGGGGTTAGTGGGAGTTCCCAAGAGACCCAGTACTTC.

This rearrangement joins TRBV7-9 to TRBJ1-1; maybe TRBD1 (5 bases). The CDR3 has 13 residues. V was shortened by 2 bases and J by 8 bases, with 12 bases between the two germline ends. The V gene's germline CDR1 is SEHNR and CDR2 FQNEAQ (reference sequence). The CDR3 is CASSLNQGSEAFF. CDR3 nucleotides: TGTGCCAGCAGCTTAAATCAGGGATCCGAAGCTTTCTTT.

The rearrangement links TRBV19 to TRBJ1-1, with a weak D call TRBD1 (5 bases). Germline V CDR1 and CDR2: LNHDA, SQIVND (reference sequence). V was cut by 5 bases and J by 7 bases, with 17 bases left in between. This CDR3 has 14 amino acids. CDR3 loop: CASSLQWGPLEAFF. The CDR3 DNA reads as TGTGCCAGTAGTTTACAATGGGGCCCCCTTGAAGCTTTCTTT.

This clonotype was detected only a few times. The chain employs TRBV4-1 and TRBJ2-7; 8 bases line up with TRBD1. CDR3 length: 14 residues. The V gene's germline CDR1 is MGHRA and CDR2 YSYEKL. V gave up 3 bases and J gave up 3 bases; unmatched junction bases: 4. The CDR3 here is CASSQGQVLYEQYF. CDR3 coding DNA: TGCGCCAGCAGCCAGGGACAGGTTCTCTACGAGCAGTACTTC.

This clonotype was observed many times. The CDR3 loop reads CASSWYMNTEAFF. In DNA, the CDR3 is TGTGCCAGCAGCTGGTACATGAACACTGAAGCTTTCTTT. This sequence joins TRBV7-2 and TRBJ1-1; D unresolved. Trimming took 4 bases from V and 0 from J, leaving 6 bases between them. The germline CDR1 and CDR2 sequences are SGHTA and FQGNSA. This CDR3 is built from 13 residues.

The genes are TRBV20-1 and TRBJ2-7; possibly TRBD1 for D (6 bases). The CDR3 extends over 15 amino acids. V was clipped by 1 base and J by 5 bases, with 18 bases between them. Germline V lookup: CDR1 DFQATT, CDR2 SNEGSKA (reference sequence). The CDR3 coding sequence is TGCAGTGCTAGAGCAATAGAAGGGGGTGGCAACGAGCAGTACTTC. It specifies CSARAIEGGGNEQYF.

The chain uses TRBV19 and TRBJ1-5, with 9 bases lining up with TRBD1. The germline V gene has CDR1 LNHDA and CDR2 SQIVND (reference sequence). The CDR3 is made up of 19 amino acids. With 5 bases clipped from V and 3 bases from J, the junction kept 17 bases outside the gene matches. CDR3 loop: CASSAGTGSVEGNNQPQHF. The DNA for the CDR3 is TGTGCCAGTAGTGCCGGGACAGGGTCGGTGGAAGGAAACAATCAGCCCCAGCATTTT.

This clonotype appeared many times. The chain joins TRBV7-2 to TRBJ2-5, with 9 positions matching TRBD2. J lost 4 bases, V lost 5 bases, and 11 bases had no gene match. The CDR3 contains 16 residues. Germline V gene data show CDR1 as SGHTA and CDR2 as FQGNSA. DNA of the CDR3: TGTGCCAGCAGCCCACCTTCGCTAGCGGGAATAGAGACCCAGTACTTC. Protein: CASSPPSLAGIETQYF.

The chain has TRBV7-9 and TRBJ1-2; D possibly corresponds to TRBD1 (5 bases). Trimming cost V 9 bases and J 7 bases, with 24 bases left between them. The CDR3 is 15 residues long. Looked up from germline, CDR1 is SEHNR and CDR2 is FQNEAQ (reference sequence). CDR3: CARRTAMGGTAGYTF. The DNA of the CDR3 is TGTGCCAGAAGGACTGCAATGGGGGGGACGGCTGGCTACACCTTC.

This clonotype has just a few counts. The V gene is TRBV6-2 or TRBV6-3, the J gene TRBJ1-2; perhaps TRBD1 as D (5 bases). In germline, CDR1 is MNHEY, CDR2 SVGEGT. This CDR3 comprises 15 residues. Trimming removed 4 bases from V and 4 bases from J, with 16 bases in between. This CDR3 reads CASSFLGPRGYGYTF. In nucleotides, the CDR3 is TGTGCCAGCAGTTTCCTGGGACCGCGGGGCTATGGCTACACCTTC.